Listed below are T cell receptor beta chains from one sample, sequenced in a study of T-cell reconstitution after alpha-beta-depleted transplantation in children. TCRdb passed the PCR reads through MiXCR, listing each CDR3 protein once. The sample holds around 580,000 distinct CDR3 sequences, 23% seen once. The source material was PBMCs, mostly from graft donor cells, sampled 360 days after TCRalphabeta/CD19-depleted stem cell transplant. These TCRs come from a boy under three years old who had a stem cell transplant for acute myeloid leukemia, so the T cells may come from the graft donor. Both conserved end residues are part of each CDR3. D genes are given only for firm matches. For some rows the clone size is stated as once, few or many, or as a class when expanded; others skip it.

clone_size,j_call,v_call,d_call,cdr3_aa,cdr3_nt
many,TRBJ2-3,TRBV29-1,NA,CSARPASTDTQYF,TGCAGCGCCCGGCCCGCCAGCACAGATACGCAGTATTTT
many,TRBJ2-2,TRBV6-1,NA,CAIRRTGSGELFF,TGTGCCATCAGGCGAACAGGGTCCGGGGAGCTGTTTTTT
many,TRBJ2-1,TRBV6-5,NA,CASLDELRAQFF,TGTGCCAGCCTCGATGAGTTGAGGGCCCAGTTCTTC
many,TRBJ2-1,TRBV19,TRBD2,CASSTRGGSYHNEQFF,TGTGCCAGTAGCACTCGCGGGGGATCCTACCACAATGAGCAGTTCTTC
NA,TRBJ1-2,TRBV21-1,NA,CASHRPYRAQSYGYTF,TGTGCCAGCCACCGGCCTTACAGGGCTCAGAGCTATGGCTACACCTTC
many,TRBJ2-2,TRBV29-1,NA,CSVSLKNTGELFF,TGCAGCGTGTCCCTGAAAAACACCGGGGAGCTGTTTTTT
NA,TRBJ1-1,TRBV28,NA,CASSLPDGGGEAFF,TGTGCCAGCAGTTTACCTGACGGGGGAGGTGAAGCTTTCTTT
few,TRBJ2-2,TRBV10-3,NA,CAIKGGPNTGELFF,TGTGCCATCAAAGGGGGGCCTAACACCGGGGAGCTGTTTTTT
NA,TRBJ2-7,TRBV25-1,NA,CASSEYSGIFAYEQYF,TGTGCCAGCAGTGAATATTCTGGGATATTTGCCTACGAGCAGTACTTC
many,TRBJ1-3,TRBV28,TRBD1,CASSPNLSTGGRGNTIYF,TGTGCCAGCAGTCCAAATCTATCCACAGGGGGCCGCGGAAACACCATATATTTT
few,TRBJ2-7,TRBV4-1,NA,CASSQPGTSYEQYF,TGCGCCAGCAGCCAACCGGGAACCTCCTACGAGCAGTACTTC
NA,TRBJ2-1,TRBV27,TRBD2,CASWGLAGGSYNEQFF,TGTGCCAGCTGGGGGTTGGCGGGGGGTTCCTACAATGAGCAGTTCTTC
few,TRBJ2-1,TRBV7-9,TRBD2,CAIGLAGTGYNEQFF,TGTGCCATTGGACTAGCGGGGACTGGCTACAATGAGCAGTTCTTC
many,TRBJ1-1,TRBV29-1,NA,CSVHVQKWDTEAFF,TGCAGCGTTCACGTCCAAAAATGGGACACTGAAGCTTTCTTT
NA,TRBJ1-5,TRBV7-9,NA,CASSPDGRSQPQHF,TGTGCCAGCAGCCCCGACGGGCGAAGTCAGCCCCAGCATTTT
many,TRBJ2-2,TRBV6-5,TRBD1,CASSYSRVGTGRFTGELFF,TGTGCCAGCAGTTACTCGAGGGTCGGGACAGGGAGGTTCACCGGGGAGCTGTTTTTT
many,TRBJ2-7,TRBV12-3/TRBV12-4,TRBD1,CASRLDRGPYEQYF,TGTGCCAGCAGACTAGACAGGGGTCCCTACGAGCAGTACTTC
few,TRBJ2-5,TRBV5-6,TRBD2,CASSFEGSGGSETQYF,TGTGCCAGCAGCTTCGAAGGTAGCGGGGGTTCTGAGACCCAGTACTTC
few,TRBJ2-1,TRBV6-1,TRBD2,CASSRSGVYNEQFF,TGTGCCAGCAGTCGGAGCGGGGTATACAATGAGCAGTTCTTC
NA,TRBJ1-1,TRBV29-1,NA,CSVETGLTEAFF,TGCAGCGTTGAAACAGGGTTGACTGAAGCTTTCTTT
few,TRBJ2-1,TRBV18,NA,CASSPLSGASNNEQFF,TGTGCCAGCTCACCGCTTTCGGGGGCCTCAAACAATGAGCAGTTCTTC
few,TRBJ1-1,TRBV20-1,NA,CSARTGQIRNTEAFF,TGCAGTGCTAGGACAGGTCAGATTCGGAACACTGAAGCTTTCTTT
many,TRBJ2-7,TRBV20-1,NA,CSATRRGIEQYF,TGCAGTGCTACCAGGAGGGGCATCGAGCAGTACTTC
NA,TRBJ1-1,TRBV27,TRBD1,CASSPYTGTGFAGAEAFF,TGTGCCAGCAGTCCCTACACCGGGACAGGGTTCGCGGGCGCTGAAGCTTTCTTT
few,TRBJ2-2,TRBV5-1,NA,CASRAGARNTGELFF,TGCGCCAGCAGAGCCGGGGCTCGGAACACCGGGGAGCTGTTTTTT
NA,TRBJ2-5,TRBV7-9,NA,CASSFFGEQETQYF,TGTGCCAGCAGCTTCTTCGGGGAACAAGAGACCCAGTACTTC
many,TRBJ1-1,TRBV7-9,NA,CASTPPSQNAYEAFF,TGTGCCAGCACTCCCCCCTCCCAGAATGCATATGAAGCTTTCTTT
many,TRBJ2-6,TRBV6-2/TRBV6-3,NA,CASSYSARVPSGANVLTF,TGTGCCAGCAGTTACAGCGCAAGGGTCCCCTCTGGGGCCAACGTCCTGACTTTC
many,TRBJ2-1,TRBV20-1,NA,CSASGAGGNEQFF,TGCAGTGCCTCGGGAGCTGGGGGCAATGAGCAGTTCTTC
many,TRBJ1-1,TRBV4-3,TRBD1,CASSQRDRVNTEAFF,TGCGCCAGCAGCCAGCGAGACAGGGTGAACACTGAAGCTTTCTTT
NA,TRBJ2-5,TRBV7-7,NA,CASSLEEGTETQYF,TGTGCCAGCAGCTTAGAAGAGGGTACGGAGACCCAGTACTTC
NA,TRBJ1-3,TRBV20-1,TRBD1,CSAAQGAGNTIYF,TGCAGTGCGGCACAGGGGGCTGGAAACACCATATATTTT
NA,TRBJ2-1,TRBV12-3/TRBV12-4,TRBD2,CASSPPSSGPNEQFF,TGTGCCAGCAGCCCCCCTTCTAGCGGGCCAAATGAGCAGTTCTTC
NA,TRBJ2-1,TRBV15,TRBD1,CATSIGTGVNEQFF,TGTGCCACTTCAATCGGGACAGGGGTTAATGAGCAGTTCTTC
NA,TRBJ2-5,TRBV6-1,NA,CASQLGPRGETQYF,TGTGCCAGCCAACTGGGCCCAAGGGGGGAGACCCAGTACTTC
many,TRBJ1-5,TRBV28,NA,CASSFRGRVDQPQHF,TGTGCCAGCAGTTTTAGAGGGAGGGTGGATCAGCCCCAGCATTTT
few,TRBJ1-1,TRBV25-1,NA,CASSDAGTPDPEAFF,TGTGCCAGCAGTGATGCCGGGACCCCGGACCCTGAAGCTTTCTTT
NA,TRBJ2-7,TRBV7-3,TRBD2,CASSLNSGGPYEQYF,TGTGCCAGCAGCTTAAATAGCGGGGGGCCGTACGAGCAGTACTTC
NA,TRBJ2-7,TRBV20-1,NA,CSARDIRDSYEQYF,TGCAGTGCTAGAGATATTCGGGACTCCTACGAGCAGTACTTC
few,TRBJ2-1,TRBV29-1,TRBD2,CSTLKGTSYNEQFF,TGCAGCACCCTAAAAGGGACTAGCTACAATGAGCAGTTCTTC
many,TRBJ2-4,TRBV7-9,NA,CASSPDKAKNIQYF,TGTGCCAGCAGCCCTGATAAGGCCAAAAACATTCAGTACTTC
NA,TRBJ2-1,TRBV7-8,NA,CASSLRTVINSYNEQFF,TGTGCCAGCAGCTTAAGGACAGTTATAAACTCCTACAATGAGCAGTTCTTC
NA,TRBJ1-1,TRBV29-1,TRBD1,CSARDRGGTNTEAFF,TGCAGCGCCCGGGACAGGGGGGGAACGAACACTGAAGCTTTCTTT
NA,TRBJ2-1,TRBV12-3/TRBV12-4,TRBD2,CASRSSGGAVVNEQFF,TGTGCCAGCAGGTCTAGCGGGGGGGCGGTCGTAAATGAGCAGTTCTTC
NA,TRBJ2-5,TRBV12-5,NA,CASGLPPLGQDQETQYF,TGTGCTAGTGGTTTGCCACCCCTCGGACAAGATCAAGAGACCCAGTACTTC
many,TRBJ1-1,TRBV5-1,NA,CASSLVGGGNTEAFF,TGCGCCAGCAGCTTGGTAGGGGGAGGAAACACTGAAGCTTTCTTT
NA,TRBJ1-5,TRBV12-3/TRBV12-4,TRBD1,CASSSTGTRPQHF,TGTGCCAGCAGTTCGACAGGGACCCGGCCCCAGCATTTT
many,TRBJ2-5,TRBV12-3/TRBV12-4,TRBD1,CASSLKGTVKKETQYF,TGTGCCAGCAGTTTAAAAGGGACAGTAAAGAAGGAGACCCAGTACTTC
few,TRBJ1-2,TRBV20-1,NA,CSASQSYGYTF,TGCAGTGCTAGTCAGTCCTATGGCTACACCTTC
NA,TRBJ1-1,TRBV6-2/TRBV6-3,NA,CASSYGGFSEAFF,TGTGCCAGCAGTTACGGTGGGTTTTCAGAAGCTTTCTTT
NA,TRBJ1-4,TRBV20-1,NA,CSVQEGGLPNEKLFF,TGCAGTGTCCAAGAGGGGGGGTTGCCTAATGAAAAACTGTTTTTT